The 8 T cell receptor beta chains presented below share a single source sample, sequenced in a study of regulatory and conventional T cells in RAG deficiency. The sorted regulatory T cells were CD4+, CD25-high and CD127-low, with genomic DNA sequenced. The assay was immunoSEQ multiplex PCR, and TCRdb's table has in-frame clones only and misses some. The sample yields 9,000 to 15,000 clones, around 94% seen once. This same sample was also taken into another study, of regulatory T cells. As reported in that work: Amplification used 52 TRBV primers and 13 TRBJ primers.

Sequencing was carried out using CD127- CD25+ CD4+ Tregs sorted from blood. The receptors were sampled from a human donor in good health.

This chain uses TRBV6-1 with TRBJ1-1; the D is unclear. In germline, CDR1 is MNHNS, CDR2 SASEGT. The ends were cut back, 6 bases at V and 9 bases at J, with 17 bases in the middle. The CDR3 is made up of 13 amino acids. The CDR3 region is CASSAGQQIKAFF. CDR3 nucleotides: TGTGCCAGCAGCGCGGGCCAGCAAATCAAAGCTTTCTTT.

The chain is built from TRBV6-5 and TRBJ1-1; a weak D match, TRBD1 (5 bases). Germline V gene data show CDR1 as MNHEY and CDR2 as SVGAGI. This CDR3 comprises 15 residues. Trimming pared 5 bases from V and 0 bases from J, leaving 13 bases between. The CDR3 sequence is CASSPTTAVNTEAFF. The CDR3 region has the DNA TGTGCCAGCAGTCCCACGACAGCTGTGAACACTGAAGCTTTCTTT.

This clone was seen only a few times. The chain couples TRBV10-3 to TRBJ1-4; a possible D gene is TRBD1 (6 bases). The CDR3 is 13 amino acids. V was pared by 6 bases and J by 4 bases, with 9 bases between. Germline V gives CDR1 ENHRY, CDR2 SYGVKD. CDR3: CAIRGRGNEKLFF. The CDR3 nucleotides are TGTGCCATCAGGGGCAGGGGTAATGAAAAACTGTTTTTT.

CDR3 nucleotides: TGTGCCACCAGCAGACGGACAGTCTACGAAAAACTGTTTTTT. It yields the protein CATSRRTVYEKLFF. The rearrangement uses TRBV15 and TRBJ1-4, with a possible D match to TRBD1 (6 bases). The CDR3 covers 14 residues. V was shortened by 2 bases and J by 8 bases, with 12 bases between the two germline ends. Looked up from germline, CDR1 is LNHNV and CDR2 is YYDKDF (reference sequence). Drawing the rest from reference TRBV15 and TRBJ1-4, the complete variable domain is DAMVIQNPRYQVTQFGKPVTLSCSQTLNHNVMYWYQQKSSQAPKLLFHYYDKDFNNEADTPDNFQSRRPNTSFCFLDIRSPGLGDTAMYLCATSRRTVYEKLFFGSGTQLSVL.

This chain links TRBV15 with TRBJ2-1; TRBD2 matches at 8 bases. The CDR3 extends over 15 amino acids. CDR1 is LNHNV and CDR2 is YYDKDF in the germline V gene (reference sequence). Trimming cost V 5 bases and J 5 bases; bases outside gene matches: 8. CDR3 sequence (DNA): TGTGCCACCAGCCTCCGGCGGGGGGCACACAATGAGCAGTTCTTC. Its protein product is CATSLRRGAHNEQFF.

The V call is TRBV7-2, the J call TRBJ2-5; TRBD1 agrees at 8 bases. Trimming removed 1 base from V and 5 bases from J; junction bases left unmatched: 9. This CDR3 has 16 residues. Germline V gives CDR1 SGHTA, CDR2 FQGNSA. DNA of the CDR3: TGTGCCAGCAGCTTAGTGTCAGGGGGCGCATGGGAGACCCAGTACTTC. As protein: CASSLVSGGAWETQYF. The whole variable domain, remainder taken from reference TRBV7-2 and TRBJ2-5, is GAGVSQSPSNKVTEKGKDVELRCDPISGHTALYWYRQSLGQGLEFLIYFQGNSAPDKSGLPSDRFSAERTGGSVSTLTIQRTQQEDSAVYLCASSLVSGGAWETQYFGPGTRLLVL.

The CDR3 coding sequence is TGTGCCAGCAGGGGGGACAGATTCTCCTACGAGCAGTACTTC. Amino acid sequence: CASRGDRFSYEQYF. The rearrangement links TRBV6-1 to TRBJ2-7; 7 bases are shared with TRBD1. V lost 6 bases and J lost 0; bases outside the gene matches: 5. This CDR3 is built from 14 residues. Germline loops: CDR1 MNHNS, CDR2 SASEGT.

V is TRBV2 and J is TRBJ1-2; D is ambiguous. The V and J ends lost 6 bases and 6 bases respectively, with 14 bases between them. The CDR3 totals 13 residues. CDR1 and CDR2 (germline): SNHLY, FYNNEI. CDR3 coding DNA: TGTGCCAGCAGCCCCCGGAGGGTCGATGGCTACACCTTC. Residues: CASSPRRVDGYTF.